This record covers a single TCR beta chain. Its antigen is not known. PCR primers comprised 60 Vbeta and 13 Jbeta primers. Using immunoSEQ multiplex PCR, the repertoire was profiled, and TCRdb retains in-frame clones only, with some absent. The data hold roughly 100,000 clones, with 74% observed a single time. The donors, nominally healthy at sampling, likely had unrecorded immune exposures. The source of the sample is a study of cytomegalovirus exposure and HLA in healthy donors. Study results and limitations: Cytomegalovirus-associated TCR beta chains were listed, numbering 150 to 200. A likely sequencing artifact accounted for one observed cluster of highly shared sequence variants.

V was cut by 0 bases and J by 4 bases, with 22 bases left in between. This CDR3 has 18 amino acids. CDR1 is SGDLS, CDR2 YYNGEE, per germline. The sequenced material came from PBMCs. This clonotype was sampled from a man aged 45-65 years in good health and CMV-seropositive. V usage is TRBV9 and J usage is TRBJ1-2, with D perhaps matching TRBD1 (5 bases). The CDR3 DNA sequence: TGTGCCAGCAGCGTAGCGCAAACATGGGGTACAGGCCTCTATGGCTACACCTTC. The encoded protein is CASSVAQTWGTGLYGYTF.